Listed below are T cell receptor beta chains from one sample, sequenced in a study of control samples from healthy donors and cancer patients. Profiling relied on immunoSEQ multiplex PCR, and the TCRdb table lists in-frame clones only, not all of them. Here the sample spans roughly 80,000 clones, 88% being singletons. Sequencing used blood. The receptors here all came from a woman in her forties or fifties in good health. Both conserved end residues are part of each CDR3. Each record gives: clone size, V gene, J gene, D gene, CDR3 protein, CDR3 DNA. The D gene is left open where the match is weak. The listing skips clone size in some rows; elsewhere it reads once, few, many or a size class.

once	TRBV5-1	TRBJ2-3	TRBD2	CASSSNLAGLSTDTQYF	TGCGCCAGCAGCTCTAACCTAGCGGGGTTGAGCACAGATACGCAGTATTTT
.	TRBV7-2	TRBJ1-6	TRBD1	CAIPPGTGVGSPLHF	TGTGCCATCCCTCCCGGGACAGGGGTAGGATCACCCCTCCACTTT
.	TRBV5-6	TRBJ1-4	TRBD1	CASSSTGVANEKLFF	TGTGCCAGCAGCTCTACAGGGGTTGCTAATGAAAAACTGTTTTTT
.	TRBV4-1	TRBJ2-3	.	CASSQEGGDTQYF	TGCGCCAGCAGCCAAGAGGGCGGCGATACGCAGTATTTT
.	TRBV5-1	TRBJ1-2	TRBD1	CASSLLTGDGYTF	TGCGCCAGCAGCTTATTGACAGGGGATGGCTACACCTTC
.	TRBV13	TRBJ1-2	.	CASSFHYGYTF	TGTGCCAGCAGCTTCCACTATGGCTACACCTTC
.	TRBV18	TRBJ2-3	.	CASSPPTHTDTQYF	TGTGCCAGCTCGCCTCCAACCCATACAGATACGCAGTATTTT
.	TRBV6-1	TRBJ2-3	.	CASSEALGLGGDTQYF	TGTGCCAGCAGTGAGGCCTTGGGGTTGGGGGGAGATACGCAGTATTTT
.	TRBV7-7	TRBJ2-3	TRBD2	CASSPVGLATDTQYF	TGTGCCAGCAGCCCGGTAGGACTAGCAACAGATACGCAGTATTTT
.	TRBV7-8	TRBJ2-3	.	CASRLFLRDTQYF	TGTGCCAGCCGGCTTTTCCTGCGGGATACGCAGTATTTT
.	TRBV5-5	TRBJ2-7	TRBD1	CASSLEGQDYEQYF	TGTGCCAGCAGCTTGGAGGGACAGGACTACGAGCAGTACTTC
.	TRBV6-5	TRBJ2-3	.	CASSYDREGTDTQYF	TGTGCCAGCAGTTACGACAGGGAGGGCACAGATACGCAGTATTTT
.	TRBV2	TRBJ2-1	.	CASSERADNEQFF	TGTGCCAGCAGTGAAAGGGCTGACAATGAGCAGTTCTTC
.	TRBV15	TRBJ2-7	.	CATSKRGVSYEQYF	TGTGCCACCAGCAAAAGGGGCGTCTCCTACGAGCAGTACTTC
.	TRBV27	TRBJ1-2	.	CASSLGLGAAGYTF	TGTGCCAGCAGTTTAGGGCTCGGAGCAGCGGGCTACACCTTC
once	TRBV6-1	TRBJ2-2	.	CASSEISSGSTGELFF	TGTGCCAGCAGTGAAATCTCCTCGGGGAGCACCGGGGAGCTGTTTTTT
.	TRBV5-4	TRBJ1-1	.	CASSFGNTEAFF	TGTGCCAGCAGCTTTGGAAACACTGAAGCTTTCTTT
.	TRBV5-1	TRBJ1-1	.	CASSLDPFISFF	TGCGCCAGCAGCTTGGACCCCTTCATTTCTTTCTTT
.	TRBV19	TRBJ2-1	TRBD2	CASTGTSTGGLLGNEQFF	TGTGCCAGTACCGGGACTAGCACCGGGGGACTACTGGGCAATGAGCAGTTCTTC
once	TRBV5-1	TRBJ1-6	.	CASSLEGSSYNSPLHF	TGCGCCAGCAGCTTGGAAGGGAGCTCCTATAATTCACCCCTCCACTTT
.	TRBV19	TRBJ2-3	.	CASSIGSGDRTDTQYF	TGTGCCAGTAGTATAGGTTCCGGGGACCGCACAGATACGCAGTATTTT
.	TRBV19	TRBJ1-2	TRBD1	CASSIERQGAHGYTF	TGTGCCAGTAGTATAGAACGACAGGGGGCGCATGGCTACACCTTC
.	TRBV7-8	TRBJ1-1	.	CASSLLGAGAAFF	TGTGCCAGCAGCTTATTGGGTGCAGGGGCAGCTTTCTTT
.	TRBV30	TRBJ1-2	.	CAWSGTDGDGYTF	TGTGCCTGGAGTGGGACTGATGGGGATGGCTACACCTTC
.	TRBV5-6	TRBJ1-2	TRBD1	CASSLDWTGDGYTF	TGTGCCAGCAGCTTGGACTGGACAGGCGATGGCTACACCTTC
.	TRBV6-6	TRBJ1-5	.	CATRWTGNQPQHF	TGTGCCACAAGGTGGACCGGGAATCAGCCCCAGCATTTT
.	TRBV10-3	TRBJ2-7	.	CAISAGTLTTYEQYF	TGTGCCATCAGTGCCGGGACTCTTACCACCTACGAGCAGTACTTC
.	TRBV28	TRBJ1-5	.	CASAGAVNQPQHF	TGTGCCAGCGCGGGGGCAGTCAATCAGCCCCAGCATTTT
.	TRBV5-3	TRBJ2-5	.	CARSLIQRQETQYF	TGTGCCAGAAGCTTAATCCAAAGACAAGAGACCCAGTACTTC
.	TRBV27	TRBJ1-1	.	CASSFGAHTEAFF	TGTGCCAGCAGTTTTGGGGCACACACTGAAGCTTTCTTT
.	TRBV10-2	TRBJ1-2	TRBD1	CASSTTTGGSYGYTF	TGCGCCAGCAGCACCACTACAGGGGGGTCCTATGGCTACACCTTC
.	TRBV7-9	TRBJ1-1	.	CASSLSYINTEAFF	TGTGCCAGCAGCTTATCTTACATTAACACTGAAGCTTTCTTT
.	TRBV4-2	TRBJ1-4	.	CASSQVGQGAEKLFF	TGTGCCAGCAGCCAAGTCGGGCAGGGAGCTGAAAAACTGTTTTTT
.	TRBV5-1	TRBJ2-1	.	CASSFPGSISPPQFF	TGCGCCAGCAGTTTTCCGGGCTCCATTTCTCCCCCTCAGTTCTTC
.	TRBV6-5	TRBJ1-4	.	CASSMGGKREKLFF	TGTGCCAGCTCCATGGGGGGAAAAAGGGAAAAACTGTTTTTT
.	TRBV5-4	TRBJ1-2	TRBD1	CASSPGQDGGYTF	TGTGCCAGCAGCCCGGGACAGGATGGTGGCTACACCTTC
few	TRBV29-1	TRBJ1-2	.	CSVEWENYGYTF	TGCAGCGTTGAATGGGAGAACTATGGCTACACCTTC
.	TRBV5-8	TRBJ1-5	TRBD1	CASSRQRTGNQPQHF	TGTGCCAGCAGCCGTCAGAGGACAGGGAATCAGCCCCAGCATTTT
.	TRBV6-6	TRBJ2-3	TRBD2	CASSYGGGGTDTQYF	TGTGCCAGCAGTTACGGCGGGGGTGGCACAGATACGCAGTATTTT
.	TRBV13	TRBJ1-6	.	CASSLGRGNSPLHF	TGTGCCAGCAGCTTAGGTCGGGGTAATTCACCCCTCCACTTT
once	TRBV7-2	TRBJ1-1	.	CASSLKGGGGTEAFF	TGTGCCAGCAGCTTAAAGGGTGGGGGAGGGACTGAAGCTTTCTTT
once	TRBV9	TRBJ2-3	TRBD1	CASSAGQGTDTQYF	TGTGCCAGCAGCGCCGGACAGGGTACAGATACGCAGTATTTT
few	TRBV11-3	TRBJ2-2	.	CASSLGGSNTGELFF	TGTGCCAGCAGCTTAGGGGGATCCAACACCGGGGAGCTGTTTTTT
.	TRBV2	TRBJ1-2	.	CASRVFFYGYTF	TGTGCCAGCCGTGTCTTTTTCTATGGCTACACCTTC
.	TRBV3-1/TRBV3-2	TRBJ2-7	.	CASSHLDGREEQYF	TGTGCCAGCAGCCACCTGGACGGGAGAGAGGAGCAGTACTTC
.	TRBV3-1/TRBV3-2	TRBJ2-7	.	CASSLSYEQYF	TGTGCCAGCAGCCTATCCTACGAGCAGTACTTC